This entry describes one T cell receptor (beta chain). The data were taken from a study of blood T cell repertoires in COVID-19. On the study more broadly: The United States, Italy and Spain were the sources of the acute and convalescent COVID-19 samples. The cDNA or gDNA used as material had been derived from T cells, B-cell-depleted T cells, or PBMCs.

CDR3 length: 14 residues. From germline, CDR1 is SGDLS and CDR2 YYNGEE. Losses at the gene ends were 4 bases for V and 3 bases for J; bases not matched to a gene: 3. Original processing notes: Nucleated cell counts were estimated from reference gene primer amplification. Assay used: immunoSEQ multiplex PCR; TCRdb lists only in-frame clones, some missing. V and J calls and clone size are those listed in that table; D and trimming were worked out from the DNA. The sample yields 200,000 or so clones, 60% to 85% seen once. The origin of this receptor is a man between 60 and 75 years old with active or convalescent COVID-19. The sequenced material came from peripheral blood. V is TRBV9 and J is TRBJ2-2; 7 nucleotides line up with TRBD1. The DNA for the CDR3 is TGTGCCAGCAGCCCACAGGGGTACACCGGGGAGCTGTTTTTT. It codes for CASSPQGYTGELFF.